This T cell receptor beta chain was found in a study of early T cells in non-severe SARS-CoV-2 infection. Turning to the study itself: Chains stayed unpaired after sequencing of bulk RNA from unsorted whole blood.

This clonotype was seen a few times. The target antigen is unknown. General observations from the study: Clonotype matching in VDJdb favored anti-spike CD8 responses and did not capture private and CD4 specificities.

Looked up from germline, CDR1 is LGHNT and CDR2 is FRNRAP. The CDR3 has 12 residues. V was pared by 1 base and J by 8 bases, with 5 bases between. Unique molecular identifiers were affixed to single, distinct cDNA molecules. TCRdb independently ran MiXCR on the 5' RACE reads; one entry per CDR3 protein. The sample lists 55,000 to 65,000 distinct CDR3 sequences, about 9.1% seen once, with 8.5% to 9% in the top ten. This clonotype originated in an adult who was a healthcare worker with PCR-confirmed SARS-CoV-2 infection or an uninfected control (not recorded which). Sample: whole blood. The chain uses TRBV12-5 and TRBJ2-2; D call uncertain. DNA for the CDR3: TGTGCTAGTGGTTTGGCTTCGGGGGAGCTGTTTTTT. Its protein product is CASGLASGELFF.